This entry is about one T cell receptor (beta chain). Its cognate antigen has yet to be identified. Per-base qualities were not stored, and no clone one base away is much larger. To isolate intraepithelial and lamina propria lymphocytes from graft specimens, dithiothreitol, EDTA incubations and collagenase D digestion were used. Bulk TCR-beta sequencing was performed on serial intestinal graft biopsy specimens collected as late as 600 days after transplant. This sample was included in a study of graft-versus-host responses after intestinal transplantation listed by TCRdb under 2021. For the study in its entirety: Multivisceral, liver-intestinal, or isolated intestinal transplants were received by the recipients. After intestinal transplantation, graft-versus-host and host-versus-graft alloreactive T cell clones were followed in the graft, circulation and bone marrow using bulk TCR-beta CDR3 sequencing. To identify alloreactive clones, pre-transplant mixed lymphocyte reaction products were sequenced and compared with unstimulated pre-transplant donor and recipient T cells. The cohort enrolled 20 to 30 intestinal transplant recipients including one retransplant, and a few patients lacking pretransplant specimens were excluded. Every recipient was given anti-thymocyte globulin induction, then maintenance tacrolimus and steroids for about three years. Rather than going through the commercial service, samples from a few later patients were sequenced in-house on an Illumina MiSeq and processed with MiXCR. A peak of at least 4% donor T cells among recipient peripheral blood mononuclear cells was the definition used for donor T cell macrochimerism.

Library preparation used the immunoSEQ multiplex PCR assay. Adaptive Biotechnologies carried out high-throughput TCR-beta CDR3 sequencing of genomic DNA for most patients. Turning to the authors' computational methods: Adaptive's ImmunoSEQ software supplied the TCR sequencing data for more than 15 patients, while MiXCR and VDJtools were used to process a few other patients. CDR3 nucleotide sequences shared between donor and recipient were removed because the origin of such sequences could not be assigned. To be classed as alloreactive, a clone needed at least 2-fold expansion over unstimulated cells and a minimum CFSE-low frequency of 0.002% (template counts) or 0.001% (read counts). A clone was considered mappable if detected in the sequenced pre-transplant spleen, lymph node, or MLR CFSE-low populations of the donor or recipient. Cumulative frequency of alloreactive clones was calculated as a percentage of all sequences weighted by copy number. TCRdb provides this immuneACCESS table in a form limited to in-frame rearrangements. Some clones are lacking; in checked studies, under half of them reflect an unresolved V gene, and why the rest are absent is not known. The V and J calls and clone size come from that table; D and trimming were worked out from the DNA. Within this sample are 15,000 to 20,000 clones, with 75% to 85% of them counted one time only. Roughly 18% of the sample comes from the top ten.

Its CDR3 holds 16 amino acids, cysteine through phenylalanine. Kept here is only the CDR3 DNA, which spans 48 bases and is read in frame from base 1. V drops 2 bases and J drops 3 bases, leaving 17 bases in between. The germline V gene specifies SGHAT as CDR1 and FQNNGV as CDR2. Results the study describes overall, beyond this receptor: Patients with donor T cell macrochimerism had high GvH to HvG T cell clonal ratios in their allografts. Conclusions were limited by the relatively low number and heterogeneity of intestinal transplant patients. Early after transplant, peak levels of circulating GvH clones were found to be associated with declines in HvG clones. GvH clones turned up in recipient bone marrow, with some appearing earlier in ileal mucosa or blood, a pattern consistent with an intestinal mucosal origin.

Specimen: ileum tissue, collected just over 100 days after intestinal transplant. This TCR was sampled from a human patient who received an intestinal transplant, so some T cells may come from the graft donor. Recombination linked TRBV11-2 to TRBJ2-7, with TRBD2 as a weak D call on 6 bases. In nucleotides, the sequence is TGTGCCAGCAGCTTACCTCCCCTAGCGAGGCACTACGAGCAGTACTTC. It translates to CASSLPPLARHYEQYF.